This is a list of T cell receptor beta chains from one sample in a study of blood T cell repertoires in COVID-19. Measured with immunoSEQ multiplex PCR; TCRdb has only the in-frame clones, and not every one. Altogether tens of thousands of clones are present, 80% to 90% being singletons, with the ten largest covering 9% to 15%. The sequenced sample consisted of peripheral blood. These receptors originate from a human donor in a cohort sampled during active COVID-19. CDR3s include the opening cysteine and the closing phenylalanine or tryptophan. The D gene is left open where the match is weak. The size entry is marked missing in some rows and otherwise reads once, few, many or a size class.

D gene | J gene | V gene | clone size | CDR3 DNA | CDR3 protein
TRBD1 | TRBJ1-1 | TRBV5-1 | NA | TGCGCCAGCAGCTGGGGACAGGGGGGAAGCATGAACACTGAAGCTTTCTTT | CASSWGQGGSMNTEAFF
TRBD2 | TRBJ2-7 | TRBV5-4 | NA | TGTGCCAGCAGCTGGAGCGCTAGCGGGACCTACGAGCAGTACTTC | CASSWSASGTYEQYF
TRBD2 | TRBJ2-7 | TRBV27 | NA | TGTGCCAGCAGTTTGAGCGGGACCGGTTTCCGGGAGCAGTACTTC | CASSLSGTGFREQYF
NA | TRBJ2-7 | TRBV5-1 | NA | TGCGCCAGCAGCTTGACAGGAATCTACGAGCAGTACTTC | CASSLTGIYEQYF
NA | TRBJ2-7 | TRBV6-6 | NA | TGTGCCAGCAGTCTTACTCCCCCCTCCTCCTTTGGGCAGTACTTC | CASSLTPPSSFGQYF
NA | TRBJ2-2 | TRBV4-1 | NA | TGCGCCAGCAGGCACAGGGTCGCGAACACCGGGGAGCTGTTTTTT | CASRHRVANTGELFF
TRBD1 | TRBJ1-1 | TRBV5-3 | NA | TGTGCCAGAAGCTTTCCCCGGACAGGGTTTTTTTTCGAAACTCGGAACACTGAAGCTTTCTTT | CARSFPRTGFFFETRNTEAFF
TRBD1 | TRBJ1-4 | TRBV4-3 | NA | TGCGCCAGCAGCCAAGAGGACAGGGGGGAAGACGAAAAACTGTTTTTT | CASSQEDRGEDEKLFF
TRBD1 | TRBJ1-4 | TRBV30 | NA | TGTGCCTGGAGATTTGGGACAGTAAATGAAAAACTGTTTTTT | CAWRFGTVNEKLFF
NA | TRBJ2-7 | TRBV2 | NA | TGTGCCAGCAGTGAAGCGAGGGCAGCCACCTACGAGCAGTACTTC | CASSEARAATYEQYF
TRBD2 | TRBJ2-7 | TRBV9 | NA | TGTGCCAGCAGCGTATCGGGAGGGGGGTACGAGCAGTACTTC | CASSVSGGGYEQYF
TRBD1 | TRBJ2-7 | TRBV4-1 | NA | TGCGCCAGCAGCCAAACCACCGGGACAGGCTCCTACGAGCAGTACTTC | CASSQTTGTGSYEQYF
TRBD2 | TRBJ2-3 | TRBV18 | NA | TGTGCCAGCTCACCGATTTATAGCGGGCGTGACACAGATACGCAGTATTTT | CASSPIYSGRDTDTQYF
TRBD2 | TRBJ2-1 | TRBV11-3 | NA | TGTGCCAGCAGCTCGGGACTAGACAAGAGTGAGCAGTTCTTC | CASSSGLDKSEQFF
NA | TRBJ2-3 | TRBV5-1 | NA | TGCGCCAGCAGCTTGGGGGTGCTGACTAGGGGAGATACGCAGTATTTT | CASSLGVLTRGDTQYF
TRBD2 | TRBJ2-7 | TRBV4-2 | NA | TGTGCCAGCAGCCAAGCCCCGGGGGGGCGGTACGAGCAGTACTTC | CASSQAPGGRYEQYF
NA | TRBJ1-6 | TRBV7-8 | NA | TGTGCCAGTGGCTCACCCCTCCACTTT | CASGSPLHF
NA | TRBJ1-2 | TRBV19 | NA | TGTGCCAGTAGTATTAGCAGACGAGCTAACTATGGCTACACCTTC | CASSISRRANYGYTF
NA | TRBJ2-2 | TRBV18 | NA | TGTGCCAGCTCACTCAGCACCGGGGAGCTGTTTTTT | CASSLSTGELFF
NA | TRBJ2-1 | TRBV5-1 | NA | TGCGCCAGCAGCTCGGACTGGAATGAGCAGTTCTTC | CASSSDWNEQFF
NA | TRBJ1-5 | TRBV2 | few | TGTGCCAGCAGGACAGTCGCGTCTCAGCCCCAGCATTTT | CASRTVASQPQHF
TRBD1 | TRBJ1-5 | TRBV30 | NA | TGTGCCTGGAGTGTTCATTCAGGGGGCGGACAGCCCCAGCATTTT | CAWSVHSGGGQPQHF
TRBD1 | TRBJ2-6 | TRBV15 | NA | TGTGCCACCAATGCAGGGGGCGCCTCTGGGGCCAACGTCCTGACTTTC | CATNAGGASGANVLTF
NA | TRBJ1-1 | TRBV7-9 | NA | TGTGCCAGCAGCTTTGGCAACACTGAAGCTTTCTTT | CASSFGNTEAFF
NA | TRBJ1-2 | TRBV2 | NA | TGTGCCAGCAGTGTTGGGGGGATCTATGGCTACACCTTC | CASSVGGIYGYTF
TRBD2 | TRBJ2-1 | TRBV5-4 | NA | TGTGCCAGCAGCTTATGGCTAGCGGGAAGAAATGAGCAGTTCTTC | CASSLWLAGRNEQFF
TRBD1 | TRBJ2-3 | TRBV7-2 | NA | TGTGCCAGCAGCTCAACCTCGACAGGGTGGTCTAACACAGATACGCAGTATTTT | CASSSTSTGWSNTDTQYF
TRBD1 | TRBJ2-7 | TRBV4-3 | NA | TGCGCCAGCAGCCAAGTAGGGACAGGGACATACGAGCAGTACTTC | CASSQVGTGTYEQYF
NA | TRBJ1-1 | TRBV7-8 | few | TGTGCCAGCAGCTCACTCGGGGGGGCGCCGAGCGGGACTGAAGCTTTCTTT | CASSSLGGAPSGTEAFF
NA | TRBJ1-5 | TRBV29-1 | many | TGCAGCGCCCGATCAGGCGATCAGCCCCAGCATTTT | CSARSGDQPQHF
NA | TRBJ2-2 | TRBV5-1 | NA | TGCGCCAGCAGCTTGGTCGGGGGAAACACCGGGGAGCTGTTTTTT | CASSLVGGNTGELFF
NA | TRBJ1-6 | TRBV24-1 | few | TGTGCCACCAGTCAGGGGAATAATTCACCCCTCCACTTT | CATSQGNNSPLHF
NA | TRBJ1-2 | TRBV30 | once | TGTGCCTGGAGGCGAGACAGGCCGAGTGGCTACACCTTC | CAWRRDRPSGYTF
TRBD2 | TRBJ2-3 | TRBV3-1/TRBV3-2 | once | TGTGCCAGCAGCCAAGATGTGGGACTAGGGTCAGATACGCAGTATTTT | CASSQDVGLGSDTQYF